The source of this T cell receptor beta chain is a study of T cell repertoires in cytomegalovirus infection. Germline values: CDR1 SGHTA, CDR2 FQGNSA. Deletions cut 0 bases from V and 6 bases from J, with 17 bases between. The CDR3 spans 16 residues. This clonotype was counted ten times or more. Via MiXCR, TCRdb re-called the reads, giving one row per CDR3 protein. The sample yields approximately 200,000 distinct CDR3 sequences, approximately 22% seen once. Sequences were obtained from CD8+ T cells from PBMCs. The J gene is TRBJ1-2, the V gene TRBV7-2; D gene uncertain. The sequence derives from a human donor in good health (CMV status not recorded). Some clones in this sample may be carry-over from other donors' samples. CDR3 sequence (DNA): TGTGCCAGCAGCTTAGCCGACGACGGAGGCTTAGATGGCTACACCTTC. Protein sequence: CASSLADDGGLDGYTF.